Listed below are T cell receptor beta chains from one sample, sequenced in a study of identical twins. TCRdb ran MiXCR on the 5' RACE reads and lists one entry per CDR3 protein. The sample shows 690,000 or so distinct CDR3 sequences, about 9.4% of them seen only once. These data were also filed under a second study, of yellow fever vaccine responses in identical twins.

Input material: PBMCs. All receptors come from a woman aged 18-29 years in good health. Both conserved end residues are part of each CDR3. A D gene is named only where the DNA matches it firmly. Clone size is stated in some rows and not others, as once, few, many or a class when expanded.

J gene	clone size	V gene	D gene	CDR3 protein	CDR3 DNA
TRBJ2-5	many	TRBV5-1	NA	CASSTGLQETQYF	TGTGCCAGCAGTACAGGTTTACAAGAGACCCAGTACTTC
TRBJ2-2	many	TRBV5-4	NA	CAYRREYGTGELFF	TGTGCCTACAGACGGGAGTACGGCACCGGGGAGCTGTTTTTT
TRBJ1-4	few	TRBV4-1	NA	CASSQADSNEKLFF	TGCGCCAGCAGCCAAGCGGATTCTAATGAAAAACTGTTTTTT
TRBJ2-3	few	TRBV7-7	NA	CASSAGPNPPDTQYF	TGTGCTAGCAGCGCGGGACCCAACCCCCCAGATACGCAGTATTTT
TRBJ2-1	many	TRBV11-2	NA	CASSLPLGGKLSYNEQFF	TGTGCCAGCAGCTTACCCCTTGGCGGGAAACTCTCCTACAATGAGCAGTTCTTC
TRBJ1-4	few	TRBV25-1	TRBD1	CASSGNDRGKLFF	TGTGCCAGCAGTGGAAACGACAGGGGAAAACTGTTTTTT
TRBJ1-2	few	TRBV12-3/TRBV12-4	TRBD1	CASSFWDRVGYGYTF	TGTGCCAGCAGTTTTTGGGACAGGGTTGGGTATGGCTACACCTTC
TRBJ1-4	few	TRBV24-1	NA	CATSDVGANEKLFF	TGTGCCACCAGTGATGTGGGGGCTAATGAAAAACTGTTTTTT
TRBJ2-7	many	TRBV21-1	NA	CASSRRDRGSYEQYF	TGTGCCAGCAGCAGACGGGACAGGGGCTCTTACGAGCAGTACTTC
TRBJ2-5	few	TRBV3-1	TRBD2	CASSKGLGYGETQYF	TGTGCCAGCAGTAAGGGACTAGGATATGGGGAGACCCAGTACTTC
TRBJ2-7	NA	TRBV5-1	NA	CASSQAGLTGYEQYF	TGCGCCAGCAGCCAAGCGGGGTTGACAGGCTACGAGCAGTACTTC
TRBJ2-1	many	TRBV20-1	NA	CSARDLSGLVSTYNEQFF	TGCAGTGCTAGAGATCTCTCTGGGCTAGTAAGCACCTACAATGAGCAGTTCTTC
TRBJ1-5	NA	TRBV28	NA	CASSFGGYSNQPQHF	TGTGCCAGCAGTTTTGGGGGTTATAGCAATCAGCCCCAGCATTTT
TRBJ2-3	few	TRBV3-1	NA	CASSQVGGGTDTQYF	TGTGCCAGCAGCCAAGTCGGGGGCGGGACAGATACGCAGTATTTT
TRBJ2-3	few	TRBV29-1	NA	CSVEDGRNTDTQYF	TGCAGCGTTGAGGACGGCAGGAACACAGATACGCAGTATTTT
TRBJ2-6	few	TRBV12-3/TRBV12-4	NA	CASSFAGRKGANVLTF	TGTGCCAGCAGTTTCGCCGGTCGTAAAGGGGCCAACGTCCTGACTTTC
TRBJ2-5	NA	TRBV9	NA	CASSAYIRGTQYF	TGTGCCAGCAGCGCATACATCCGCGGAACCCAGTACTTC
TRBJ2-7	NA	TRBV9	TRBD1	CASDRVLTYEQYF	TGTGCCAGCGACAGGGTCCTAACCTACGAGCAGTACTTC
TRBJ1-6	NA	TRBV27	TRBD1	CASRRVTGGNSPLHF	TGTGCCAGCAGGCGGGTGACAGGGGGCAATTCACCCCTCCACTTT
TRBJ1-1	few	TRBV27	NA	CASSYGSRTEAFF	TGTGCCAGCAGTTACGGAAGTAGGACTGAAGCTTTCTTT
TRBJ2-1	few	TRBV11-2	NA	CASSIGANNEQFF	TGTGCCAGCAGCATCGGAGCCAACAATGAGCAGTTCTTC
TRBJ2-3	few	TRBV10-3	NA	CAISESYKIPDTQYF	TGTGCCATCAGTGAGTCATACAAGATCCCAGATACGCAGTATTTT
TRBJ2-7	NA	TRBV7-9	NA	CASSAGTLGYYEQYF	TGTGCCAGCAGCGCCGGGACTTTAGGGTACTACGAGCAGTACTTC
TRBJ2-4	many	TRBV7-8	TRBD2	CASSLKPGLGVNIQYF	TGTGCCAGCAGCTTAAAACCGGGACTAGGGGTTAACATTCAGTACTTC
TRBJ1-4	few	TRBV6-1	NA	CASSRGTANEKLFF	TGTGCCAGCAGCAGGGGAACGGCTAATGAAAAACTGTTTTTT
TRBJ1-5	many	TRBV6-4	NA	CASSEQGGNQPQHF	TGTGCCAGCAGTGAACAGGGAGGGAATCAGCCCCAGCATTTT
TRBJ2-5	NA	TRBV2	NA	CASREGMLAGGRETQYF	TGTGCCAGCAGAGAGGGTATGCTAGCTGGAGGACGAGAGACCCAGTACTTC
TRBJ1-5	few	TRBV5-6	NA	CASSLRAGLSNQPQHF	TGTGCCAGCAGCTTGCGGGCAGGACTAAGCAATCAGCCCCAGCATTTT
TRBJ2-7	few	TRBV4-3	TRBD2	CASSQDPGTSSYEQYF	TGCGCCAGCAGCCAAGACCCCGGGACTAGCTCCTACGAGCAGTACTTC
TRBJ2-7	few	TRBV5-4	TRBD2	CASSSRVSSGYEQYF	TGTGCCAGCAGCTCAAGGGTTTCTAGCGGCTACGAGCAGTACTTC
TRBJ1-2	many	TRBV4-3	NA	CASSQDSGGYTF	TGCGCCAGCAGCCAAGATTCCGGTGGCTACACCTTC
TRBJ2-3	many	TRBV4-1	TRBD2	CASSQDSGGVSDTQYF	TGCGCCAGCAGCCAAGATTCGGGGGGGGTGTCAGATACGCAGTATTTT
TRBJ2-1	many	TRBV7-3	NA	CASSLALSSYNEQFF	TGTGCCAGCAGCTTAGCATTAAGCTCCTACAATGAGCAGTTCTTC
TRBJ2-1	many	TRBV21-1	NA	CASSNPPPGHRQFF	TGTGCCAGCAGCAATCCTCCCCCGGGACATAGGCAGTTCTTC
TRBJ2-1	NA	TRBV12-3/TRBV12-4	NA	CASSFTGTYIEQFF	TGTGCCAGCAGTTTTACTGGAACCTACATTGAGCAGTTCTTC
TRBJ2-1	few	TRBV29-1	NA	CSSPGQTYNEQFF	TGCAGCTCACCCGGACAGACTTACAATGAGCAGTTCTTC
TRBJ2-1	NA	TRBV7-8	TRBD2	CASSLALAGGVIHEQFF	TGTGCCAGCAGCTTAGCACTAGCGGGTGGAGTTATCCATGAGCAGTTCTTC
TRBJ2-7	NA	TRBV7-9	NA	CASSLGQPPAEQYF	TGTGCCAGCAGCTTGGGACAACCCCCGGCCGAGCAGTACTTC
TRBJ1-2	few	TRBV2	TRBD1	CASVGQGLGYTF	TGTGCCAGCGTCGGACAGGGATTGGGCTACACCTTC
TRBJ2-1	many	TRBV9	NA	CASSVGGWGAYNEQFF	TGTGCCAGCAGCGTAGGAGGTTGGGGGGCCTACAATGAGCAGTTCTTC